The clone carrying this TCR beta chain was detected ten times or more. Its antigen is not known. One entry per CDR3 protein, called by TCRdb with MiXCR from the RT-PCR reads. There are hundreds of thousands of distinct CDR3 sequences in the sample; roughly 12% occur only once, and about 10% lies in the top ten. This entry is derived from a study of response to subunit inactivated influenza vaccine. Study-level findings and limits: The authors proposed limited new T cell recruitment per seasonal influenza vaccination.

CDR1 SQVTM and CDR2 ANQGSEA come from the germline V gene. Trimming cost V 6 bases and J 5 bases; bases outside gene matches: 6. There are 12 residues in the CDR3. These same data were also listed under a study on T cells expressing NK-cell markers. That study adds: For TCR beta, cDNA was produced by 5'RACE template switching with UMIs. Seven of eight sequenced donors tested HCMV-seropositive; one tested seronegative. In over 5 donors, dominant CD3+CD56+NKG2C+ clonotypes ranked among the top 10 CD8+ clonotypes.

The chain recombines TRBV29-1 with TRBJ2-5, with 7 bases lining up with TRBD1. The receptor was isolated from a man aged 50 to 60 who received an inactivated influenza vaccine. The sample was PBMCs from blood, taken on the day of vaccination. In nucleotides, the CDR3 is TGCAGCGTAGGGGACAGTAGGGAGACCCAGTACTTC. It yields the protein CSVGDSRETQYF.